Detailed here is one TCR beta chain. In the source study's methods: Estimation of nucleated cell counts relied on the amplification of reference gene primers. Sequencing was performed with immunoSEQ multiplex PCR; in TCRdb, only in-frame clones are kept and a portion is missing. V and J calls and clone size are as listed in that table; D and trimming were resolved from the DNA. The sample has 100,000 to 110,000 clones, approximately 89% seen once. The sample is drawn from a study of blood T cell repertoires in COVID-19. In the study overall: The United States, Italy and Spain provided the acute and convalescent COVID-19 samples. PBMCs, B-cell-depleted T cells, or T cells were the source of the cDNA or gDNA that made up the material.

This CDR3 has 15 residues. Trimming took 4 bases from V and 5 from J; bases not matched to a gene: 7. From germline, CDR1 is LGHDT and CDR2 YNNKEL (reference sequence). The sample consisted of peripheral blood. The chain combines TRBV3-1 (or the pseudogene TRBV3-2) with TRBJ1-4; 7 bases map to TRBD1. This receptor was obtained from a man aged 50-59 years with active COVID-19. The CDR3 DNA reads as TGTGCCAGCAGCCGGCCCGGGACAGCCAATGAAAAACTGTTTTTT. Protein sequence: CASSRPGTANEKLFF.